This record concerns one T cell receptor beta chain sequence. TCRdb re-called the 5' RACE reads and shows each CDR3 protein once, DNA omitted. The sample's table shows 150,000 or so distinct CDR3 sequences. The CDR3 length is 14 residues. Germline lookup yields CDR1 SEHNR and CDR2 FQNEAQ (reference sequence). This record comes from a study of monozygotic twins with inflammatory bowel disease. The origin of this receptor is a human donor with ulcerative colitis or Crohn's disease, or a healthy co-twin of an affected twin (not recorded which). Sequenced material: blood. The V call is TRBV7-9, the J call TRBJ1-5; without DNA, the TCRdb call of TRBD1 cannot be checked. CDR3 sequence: CASSRTGDDQPQHF.